This T cell receptor beta chain was profiled in a study of blood T cell repertoires in COVID-19 (dated by TCRdb to 2018 to 2020). Background on the whole study: The collaborator samples originated in the United States, Italy and Spain and spanned the acute and convalescent phases of COVID-19. The material from the prospective study consisted of cDNA or gDNA derived from T cells, B-cell-depleted T cells, or PBMCs. Subjects who had been exposed to COVID-19, were actively infected with it, or had recovered from it provided the deeply sampled blood TCRbeta repertoires that made up the dataset. The repertoires were released in a freely available public database intended as a resource for research on the immune response to SARS-CoV-2. The samples were drawn from two sources: the first 160 participants of the ongoing ImmuneRACE study, and some 1,300 subjects contributed by 6 global collaborators. A de-identified subject ID, COVID-19 status, age in years and sex were almost always included in the sample metadata. Where available, HLA class I and class II types were taken from metadata supplied by the sample provider and were not determined by assay-based typing. The paper's findings and limits, for the study overall: How much clinical and demographic metadata was included differed by source and by participant, and the metadata was provided uncurated.

TCRbeta CDR3 regions were amplified from genomic DNA using the immunoSEQ Assay, a bias-controlled multiplex PCR. As for how the authors treated the data: The number of nucleated cells in each sample was estimated by amplification of reference gene primers within the assay. To quantify the absolute abundance of each unique TCRbeta CDR3 rearrangement, sequence reads were collapsed and filtered. For each sample, productive Simpson clonality was calculated as the square root of Simpson's diversity index across productive rearrangements. Not all clones reach the TCRdb copy of this immuneACCESS table, which keeps in-frame sequences only. Checked studies attribute under half of the gap to unresolved V genes and leave the rest unexplained. V and J calls and clone size are given by that table; D and trimming were obtained from the DNA. This sample holds around 280,000 clones; around 90% were observed only once. Clones ranked in the top ten supply 1.7% of the sample.

Participants in the prospective study were aged roughly 18 to 89 years, lived in about two dozen United States geographic areas, and enrolled through a virtual design. In the prospective study, participants were assigned to cohorts based on the clinical history participants reported in a screening survey and a study questionnaire. For ImmuneRACE Cohort 3, a participant was defined as recovered based on two consecutive negative NP/OP PCR tests, clearance by a healthcare professional, or resolution of symptoms. In the prospective study, mobile phlebotomists collected whole blood, serum and a nasopharyngeal or oropharyngeal swab from each participant. Over an approximately 2-month period, participants in the prospective study had the option of providing additional blood draws and questionnaires. Prospective study blood samples were shipped either frozen or at room temperature before DNA extraction.

Regarding this clone: Its target antigen remains unknown. Within one base of it there is no much larger clone, and no base qualities were kept.

What was sequenced was PBMCs or T cells enriched from blood (not recorded which). This clonotype was sampled from a middle-aged woman who had recovered from COVID-19.

This receptor carries the CDR3 CASSGDDRGRADTQYF. The nucleotide sequence is TGCGCCAGCAGCGGAGACGACAGGGGAAGGGCAGATACGCAGTATTTT. The chain is encoded by TRBV5-1 joined to TRBJ2-3; a stretch of 8 junction bases matches TRBD1. The germline V gene supplies CDR1 SGHRS and CDR2 YFSETQ. Including cysteine and phenylalanine, the CDR3 has 16 amino acids. Only CDR3 DNA remains: 48 bases, in frame from the first base. The germline V end is reduced by 4 bases and the J end by 4 bases; junction bases left unmatched: 11.